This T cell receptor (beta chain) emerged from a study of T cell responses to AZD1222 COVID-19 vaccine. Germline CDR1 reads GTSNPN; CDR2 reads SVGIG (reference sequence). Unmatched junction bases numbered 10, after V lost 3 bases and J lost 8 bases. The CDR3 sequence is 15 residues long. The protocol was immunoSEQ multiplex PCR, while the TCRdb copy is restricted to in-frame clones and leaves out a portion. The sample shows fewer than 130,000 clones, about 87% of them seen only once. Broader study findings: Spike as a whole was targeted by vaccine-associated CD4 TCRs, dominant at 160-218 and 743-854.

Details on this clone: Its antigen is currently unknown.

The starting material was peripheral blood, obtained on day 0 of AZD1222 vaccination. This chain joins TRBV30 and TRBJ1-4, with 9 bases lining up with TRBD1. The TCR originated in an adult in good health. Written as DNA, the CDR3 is TGTGCCTGGAGCACCCCGGGACAGGGAGGGGAAAAACTGTTTTTT. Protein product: CAWSTPGQGGEKLFF.